The 9 T cell receptor beta chains below were found in one sample sequenced in a study of blood T cell repertoires in COVID-19. Sequencing used immunoSEQ multiplex PCR; TCRdb keeps in-frame clones, though not all of them. The repertoire consists of around 390,000 clones, with around nine tenths occurring once and the leading ten covering roughly 10%. The sequencing input was PBMCs or T cells enriched from blood (not recorded which). Source of these receptors: a woman aged 45 to 65 who had recovered from COVID-19.

The chain combines TRBV6-5 with TRBJ1-2; perhaps TRBD1 as D (6 bases). From germline, CDR1 is MNHEY and CDR2 SVGAGI. V gave up 8 bases and J gave up 7 bases, with 11 bases separating them. The CDR3 is 11 amino acids. CDR3 nucleotide sequence: TGTGCCAGCGACAGGCCTGTTGGCTACACCTTC. Translating gives CASDRPVGYTF.

This chain joins TRBV7-2 and TRBJ1-2; D perhaps matches TRBD1 (6 bases). V lost 5 bases, J lost 7 bases, and 20 bases lay in between. The germline CDR1 and CDR2 sequences are SGHTA and FQGNSA. CDR3 length: 15 residues. As DNA, the CDR3 is TGTGCCAGCAGCCTCGAGCGGGGGCAGGGGTCTGGCTACACCTTC. Encoded protein: CASSLERGQGSGYTF.

CDR3 nucleotides: TGTGCCAGCACCATTCCCGGGTTATCCTATGGCTACACCTTC. Its translation is CASTIPGLSYGYTF. The chain carries TRBV28 and TRBJ1-2; D gene uncertain. V was pared by 7 bases and J by 4 bases, with 16 bases between. The CDR3 length is 14 residues. The V gene's germline CDR1 is MDHEN and CDR2 SYDVKM.

The chain uses TRBV28 and TRBJ2-1, with D perhaps matching TRBD2 (6 bases). The CDR3 runs to 13 residues. V gave up 3 bases and J gave up 8 bases, with 11 bases separating them. Germline CDR1 reads MDHEN; CDR2 reads SYDVKM. In nucleotides, the CDR3 is TGTGCCAGCAGTTTTGGAGGGCGCCATGAGCAGTTCTTC. It yields the protein CASSFGGRHEQFF. Variable domain in full (rest from reference TRBV28 and TRBJ2-1): DVKVTQSSRYLVKRTGEKVFLECVQDMDHENMFWYRQDPGLGLRLIYFSYDVKMKEKGDIPEGYSVSREKKERFSLILESASTNQTSMYLCASSFGGRHEQFFGPGTRLTVL.

Written as DNA, the CDR3 is TGTGCCAGTACCGGGACAGGAGCTAACTATGGCTACACCTTC. This translates into CASTGTGANYGYTF. The chain uses TRBV19 and TRBJ1-2; the match to TRBD1 covers 8 bases. Germline V gene data show CDR1 as LNHDA and CDR2 as SQIVND (reference sequence). CDR3 size: 14 residues. Unmatched junction bases numbered 4, after V lost 7 bases and J lost 0 bases.

The V call is TRBV19, the J call TRBJ1-2; D ambiguous. Trimming left V 4 bases short and J 0 bases short, with 15 bases between. Germline loops: CDR1 LNHDA, CDR2 SQIVND (reference sequence). There are 16 residues in the CDR3. CDR3 nucleotide sequence: TGTGCCAGTAGTAAGCGGCGGTCAGGAGCTAACTATGGCTACACCTTC. Protein sequence: CASSKRRSGANYGYTF.

The CDR3: CASSLITEETQYF. In DNA, the CDR3 is TGTGCCAGCAGTTTAATTACGGAAGAGACCCAGTACTTC. The J gene is TRBJ2-5, the V gene TRBV27; no definite D call. V was cut by 2 bases and J by 3 bases, with 7 bases left in between. CDR3 size: 13 residues. CDR1 is MNHEY, CDR2 SMNVEV, per germline (reference sequence).

The genes are TRBV19 and TRBJ1-4, with 9 positions matching TRBD1. Germline CDR1 reads LNHDA; CDR2 reads SQIVND (reference sequence). Unmatched junction bases numbered 7, after V lost 6 bases and J lost 8 bases. This CDR3 region has 14 residues. CDR3 nucleotide sequence: TGTGCCAGTAGCCCGGGACAGGGCGACGAAAAACTGTTTTTT. As protein: CASSPGQGDEKLFF.

This clone was recorded many times. The chain employs TRBV4-1 and TRBJ1-2, with TRBD1 matching 9 bases. V was clipped by 3 bases and J by 1 base; unmatched bases: 15. The germline V gene encodes CDR1 MGHRA and CDR2 YSYEKL. The length of the CDR3 is 19 residues. For the CDR3, the DNA is TGCGCCAGCAGCCACAGGACAGGGGCCACACGCGAAAATAACTATGGCTACACCTTC. Its protein is CASSHRTGATRENNYGYTF.